Described below is a single TCR beta chain sequence and its context. TCRdb re-called the RT-PCR reads through MiXCR, storing one row per CDR3 protein. The table includes roughly 630,000 distinct CDR3 sequences, 14% detected once. This record belongs to a study of response to subunit inactivated influenza vaccine. Material: PBMCs from blood, obtained 14 to 15 days before vaccination. The TCR was taken from a man over 45 who received an inactivated influenza vaccine.

The DNA of the CDR3 is TGCAGTGCTAGAGGAGGGGGGACTAACAATGAGCAGTTCTTC. Translating it yields CSARGGGTNNEQFF. The chain carries TRBV20-1 and TRBJ2-1, with a possible D match to TRBD2 (7 bases). V dropped 1 base and J dropped 5 bases, with 12 bases sitting between them. From germline, CDR1 is DFQATT and CDR2 SNEGSKA (reference sequence). The CDR3 totals 14 residues.